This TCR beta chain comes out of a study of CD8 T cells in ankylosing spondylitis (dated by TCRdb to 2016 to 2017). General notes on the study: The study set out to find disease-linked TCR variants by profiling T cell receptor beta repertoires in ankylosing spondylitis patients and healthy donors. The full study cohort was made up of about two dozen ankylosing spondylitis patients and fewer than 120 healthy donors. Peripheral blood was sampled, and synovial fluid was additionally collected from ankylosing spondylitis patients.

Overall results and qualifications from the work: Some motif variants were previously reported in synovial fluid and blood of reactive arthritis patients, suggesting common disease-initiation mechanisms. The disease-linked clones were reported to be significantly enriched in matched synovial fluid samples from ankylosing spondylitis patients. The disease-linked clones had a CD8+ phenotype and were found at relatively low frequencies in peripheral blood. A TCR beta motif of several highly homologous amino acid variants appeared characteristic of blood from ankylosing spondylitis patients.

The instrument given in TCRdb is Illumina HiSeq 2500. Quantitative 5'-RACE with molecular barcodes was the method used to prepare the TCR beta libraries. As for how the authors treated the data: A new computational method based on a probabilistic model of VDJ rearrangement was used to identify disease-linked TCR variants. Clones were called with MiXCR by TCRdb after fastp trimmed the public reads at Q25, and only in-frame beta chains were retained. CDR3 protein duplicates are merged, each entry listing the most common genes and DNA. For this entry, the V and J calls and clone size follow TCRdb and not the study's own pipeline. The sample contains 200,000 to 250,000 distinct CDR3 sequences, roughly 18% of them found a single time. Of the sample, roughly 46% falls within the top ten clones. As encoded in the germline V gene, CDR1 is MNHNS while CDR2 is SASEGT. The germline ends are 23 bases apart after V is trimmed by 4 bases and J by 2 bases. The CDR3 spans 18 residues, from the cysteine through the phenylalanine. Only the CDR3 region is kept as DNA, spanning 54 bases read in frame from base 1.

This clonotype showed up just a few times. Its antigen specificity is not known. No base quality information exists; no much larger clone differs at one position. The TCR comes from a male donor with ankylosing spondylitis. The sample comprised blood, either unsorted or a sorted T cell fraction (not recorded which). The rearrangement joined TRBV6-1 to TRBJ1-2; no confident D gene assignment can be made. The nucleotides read TGTGCCAGCAGTGTATGGTCCGATGAAGGAAGGATCAACTATGGCTACACCTTC. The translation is CASSVWSDEGRINYGYTF.